Shown below are 4 T cell receptor beta chains from a single sample sequenced in a study of T cell repertoires in aging, cancer and after chemotherapy (dated by TCRdb to about 2019). The sequencer listed for this sample is Illumina MiSeq. Multiplex touch-down PCR with a mixed TRB-A/B primer pool was used to amplify rearranged TRB sequences covering the V, D and J segments. TCRdb trimmed the raw reads at Q25, called clones with MiXCR and kept productive beta chains. Records with the same CDR3 protein are collapsed into one entry carrying the most frequent genes and DNA. For this sample there are 8,500 to 9,500 distinct CDR3 sequences; about a quarter appear just once. The ten largest clonotypes hold roughly 15% of the sample. Genomic DNA extracted from peripheral blood, rather than sorted cells or RNA, was used as the source for amplification of TCR beta rearrangements. Input material: blood. These receptors all come from a human donor with a blood cancer. The donor label of this sample is uncertain.

This clonotype is deemed medium-sized. The V gene is TRBV6-5, the J gene TRBJ2-1; 15 positions agree with TRBD2. From germline, CDR1 is MNHEY and CDR2 SVGAGI. Germline trimming cut 7 bases from V and 0 bases from J; bases unmatched to any gene: 7. The CDR3 length is 18 residues. Written as DNA, the CDR3 is TGTGCCAGCACCGCGGGACTAGCGGGAGGCACCTCCTACAATGAGCAGTTCTTC. The encoded protein is CASTAGLAGGTSYNEQFF.

The chain employs TRBV20-1 and TRBJ2-5, with TRBD2 matching over 8 bases. The CDR3 totals 15 residues. Germline V lookup: CDR1 DFQATT, CDR2 SNEGSKA (reference sequence). J lost 4 bases, V lost 6 bases, and 13 bases had no gene match. CDR3 sequence (DNA): TGCAGTGCCCTAATGGGCGGGAGGTCTTCAGAGACCCAGTACTTC. It specifies CSALMGGRSSETQYF.

Ten or more counts support this clonotype. The genes are TRBV30 and TRBJ2-1, with TRBD2 matching over 9 bases. This CDR3 is 18 amino acids long. Germline assignment: CDR1 GTSNPN and CDR2 SVGIG (reference sequence). Losses at the gene ends were 2 bases for V and 4 bases for J; bases not matched to a gene: 15. CDR3 nucleotide sequence: TGTGCCTGGAGTTCACCCTACCCCGGGACTAGCTTTTACAATGAGCAGTTCTTC. As protein: CAWSSPYPGTSFYNEQFF.

By share of the sample, this clonotype is medium-sized (0.01 to 0.1%). The rearrangement links TRBV5-4 to TRBJ1-2; TRBD1 aligns across 8 bases. Trimming removed 4 bases from V and 3 bases from J; junction bases left unmatched: 11. The CDR3 spans 16 residues. Germline-derived CDR1 and CDR2 are SGHNT and YYREEE (reference sequence). The CDR3 bases are TGTGCCAGCAGCCCTTCGGACAGGGCGACTGACTATGGCTACACCTTC. As protein: CASSPSDRATDYGYTF.